The clone carrying this T cell receptor beta chain was seen repeatedly, ten times or more. This record comes from a study of glioma-infiltrating T cells. The CDR3 contains 15 residues. Trimming left V 5 bases short and J 4 bases short, with 15 bases between. From germline, CDR1 is DFQATT and CDR2 SNEGSKA (reference sequence). Using RNA template, CDR3s of TCR alpha and beta were amplified with iRepertoire arm-PCR. TCRdb reprocessed the multiplex PCR reads via MiXCR and lists one record per CDR3 protein. The table lists around 93,000 distinct CDR3 sequences, roughly 40% of them singletons. The material sequenced was glioma tissue, nonneoplastic brain tissue, or PBMCs (not recorded which). The chain carries TRBV20-1 and TRBJ1-6, with D possibly matching TRBD1 (5 bases). The receptor comes from a human donor with low-grade glioma or glioblastoma, undergoing nonglioma brain surgery, or in good health (not recorded which). CDR3 protein: CSAPPGLRYNSPLHF. As DNA, the CDR3 is TGCAGTGCTCCCCCGGGACTGAGATATAATTCACCCCTCCACTTT.